This entry describes one T cell receptor (beta chain). The data originate from a study of blood T cell repertoires in COVID-19. Germline V CDR1 and CDR2: MNHNS, SASEGT. The CDR3 spans 15 residues. The V end was cut by 2 bases, the J end by 3 bases, with 10 bases between. Here immunoSEQ multiplex PCR was the method, and the copy in TCRdb shows in-frame clones only, minus some. This repertoire shows about 220,000 clones, 85% to 90% found once; its top ten account for roughly 3.7%. The V gene is TRBV6-1, the J gene TRBJ1-4; D call uncertain. The receptor's source is a woman younger than 35 in a cohort exposed to, infected with or recovered from COVID-19 (not recorded which). The source material was PBMCs or T cells enriched from blood (not recorded which). The CDR3, as DNA: TGTGCCAGCAGTGAATGGCCACAGTCTAATGAAAAACTGTTTTTT. Its protein is CASSEWPQSNEKLFF.